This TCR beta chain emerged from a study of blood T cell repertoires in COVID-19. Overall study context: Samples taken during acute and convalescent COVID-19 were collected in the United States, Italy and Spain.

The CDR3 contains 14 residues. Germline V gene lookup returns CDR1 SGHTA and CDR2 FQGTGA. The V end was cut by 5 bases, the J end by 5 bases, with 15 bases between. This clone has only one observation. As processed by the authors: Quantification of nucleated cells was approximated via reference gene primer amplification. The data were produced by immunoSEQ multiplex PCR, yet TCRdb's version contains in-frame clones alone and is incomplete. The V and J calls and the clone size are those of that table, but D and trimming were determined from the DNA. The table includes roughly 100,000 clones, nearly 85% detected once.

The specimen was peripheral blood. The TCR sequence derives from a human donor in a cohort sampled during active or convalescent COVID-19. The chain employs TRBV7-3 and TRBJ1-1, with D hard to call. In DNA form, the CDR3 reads TGTGCCAGCAGCCCTCTTTTAGGGAGGACTGAAGCTTTCTTT. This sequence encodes CASSPLLGRTEAFF.